The entry that follows covers one TCR beta chain sequence. This sample stems from a study of control samples from healthy donors and cancer patients. Sequencing used immunoSEQ multiplex PCR; TCRdb keeps in-frame clones, though not all of them. The repertoire holds roughly 98,000 clones, more than 75% seen once, with about 9.2% in the top ten. Germline trimming cut 1 base from V and 8 bases from J; bases unmatched to any gene: 3. Germline V CDR1 and CDR2: LGHNA, YSLEER. This CDR3 is 15 amino acids long. The sequenced sample consisted of blood. This chain links TRBV4-3 with TRBJ2-1; 12 nucleotides match TRBD2. The receptor was derived from a woman aged 60-70 years in good health. The CDR3 DNA is TGCGCCAGCAGCCAAGGACTAGCGGGGGTGTATGAGCAGTTCTTC. This translates into CASSQGLAGVYEQFF.